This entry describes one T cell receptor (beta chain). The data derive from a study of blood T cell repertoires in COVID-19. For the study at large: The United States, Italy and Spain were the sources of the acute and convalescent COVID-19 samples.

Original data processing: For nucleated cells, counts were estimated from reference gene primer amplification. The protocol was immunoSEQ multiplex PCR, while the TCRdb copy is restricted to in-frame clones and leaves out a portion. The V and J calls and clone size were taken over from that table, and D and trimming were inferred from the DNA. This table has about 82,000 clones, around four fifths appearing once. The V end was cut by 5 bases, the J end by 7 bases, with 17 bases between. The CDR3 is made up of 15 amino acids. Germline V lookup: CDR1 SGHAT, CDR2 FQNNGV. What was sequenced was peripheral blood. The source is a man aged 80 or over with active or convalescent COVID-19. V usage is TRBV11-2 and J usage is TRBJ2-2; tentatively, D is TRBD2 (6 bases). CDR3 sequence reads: CASSKTGREHGELFF. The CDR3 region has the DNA TGTGCCAGCAGCAAAACGGGGCGGGAACACGGGGAGCTGTTTTTT.